The clone carrying this T cell receptor beta chain was observed a few times. What it recognizes is unknown. In germline, CDR1 is DFQATT, CDR2 SNEGSKA (reference sequence). The CDR3 spans 12 residues. These data come from a study of T cell repertoires in cytomegalovirus infection. Study summary: Shared public TCR beta signatures pointed to both CMV infection and a matching HLA type.

TCRdb ran MiXCR on the reads and lists one entry per CDR3 protein. Found here are under 350,000 distinct CDR3 sequences, around 9.1% of them singletons; the top ten hold around 2.5%. Notes on the study in general: Cumulative frequency of public TCR beta families picked out carriers of CMV plus the relevant HLA. The study found HLA-C-restricted CMV-specific TCR beta clonotypes dominating the ex vivo response.

The source of this sequence is a human donor in good health (CMV status not recorded). Some clones in this sample may be carry-over from other donors' samples. The sample comprised PBMCs. The chain is built from TRBV20-1 and TRBJ2-1; possibly TRBD2 for D (6 bases). CDR3: CSRRGLLNEQFF. Written as DNA, the CDR3 is TGCAGCCGCCGGGGACTCCTCAATGAGCAGTTCTTC.